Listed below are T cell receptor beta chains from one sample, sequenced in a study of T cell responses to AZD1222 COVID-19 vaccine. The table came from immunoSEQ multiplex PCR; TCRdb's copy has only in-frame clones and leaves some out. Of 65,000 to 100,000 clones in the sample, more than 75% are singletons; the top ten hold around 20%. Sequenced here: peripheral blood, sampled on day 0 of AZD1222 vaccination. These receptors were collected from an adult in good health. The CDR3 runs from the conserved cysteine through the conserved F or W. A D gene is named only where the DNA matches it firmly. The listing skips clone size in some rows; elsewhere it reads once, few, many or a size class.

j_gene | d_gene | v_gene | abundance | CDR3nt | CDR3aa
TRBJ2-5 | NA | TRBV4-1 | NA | TGCGCCAGCAGCCAAACGGGGGCAGAGACCCAGTACTTC | CASSQTGAETQYF
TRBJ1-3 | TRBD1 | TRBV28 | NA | TGTGCCAGCAGTTCCGCAGGGGGCGCCGGAAACACCATATATTTT | CASSSAGGAGNTIYF
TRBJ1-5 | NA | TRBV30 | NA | TGTGCCTGGTCCATTCAGGGGAATCAGCCCCAGCATTTT | CAWSIQGNQPQHF
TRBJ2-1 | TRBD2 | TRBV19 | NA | TGTGCCAGTAGTGACGGGGGGGCCTACAATGAGCAGTTCTTC | CASSDGGAYNEQFF
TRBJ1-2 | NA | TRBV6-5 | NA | TGTGCCAGCGAGGGAGGGAGCTCTAACTATGGCTACACCTTC | CASEGGSSNYGYTF
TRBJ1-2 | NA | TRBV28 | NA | TGTGCCAGCAGTTTATCGACAGCTAACTATGGCTACACCTTC | CASSLSTANYGYTF
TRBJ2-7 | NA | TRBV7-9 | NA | TGTGCCAGCCTCCGGGGGAGTCAACACGAGCAGTACTTC | CASLRGSQHEQYF
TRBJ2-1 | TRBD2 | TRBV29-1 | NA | TGCAGCGTCTTGCGGGAGTATTACAATGAGCAGTTCTTC | CSVLREYYNEQFF
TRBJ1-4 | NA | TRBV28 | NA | TGTGCCAGCAGTTTCACCGGGAGCGAAAAACTGTTTTTT | CASSFTGSEKLFF
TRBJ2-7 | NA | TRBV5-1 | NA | TGCGCCAGCAGCTTGGAGGGCTCTGGGATCCCATACGAGCAGTACTTC | CASSLEGSGIPYEQYF
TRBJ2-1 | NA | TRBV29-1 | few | TGCAGCGTAGACGGACTAACATTGGGTAATGAGCAGTTCTTC | CSVDGLTLGNEQFF
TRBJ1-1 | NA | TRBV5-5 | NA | TGTGCCAGCAGCTTGTCACCAGGGATAAACACTGAAGCTTTCTTT | CASSLSPGINTEAFF
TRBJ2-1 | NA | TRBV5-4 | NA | TGTGCCAGCAATTATCAGGGACTCTCCTACAATGAGCAGTTCTTC | CASNYQGLSYNEQFF
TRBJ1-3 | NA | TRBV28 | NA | TGTGCCAGCAGTTTACGCTCTGGAAACACCATATATTTT | CASSLRSGNTIYF
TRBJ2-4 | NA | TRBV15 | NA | TGTGCCACCAGCACACCCCTCGGGCGTCTCAAAAACATTCAGTACTTC | CATSTPLGRLKNIQYF
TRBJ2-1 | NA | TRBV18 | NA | TGTGCCAGCTCACCTCGGGCGGGCACCGACAATGAGCAGTTCTTC | CASSPRAGTDNEQFF
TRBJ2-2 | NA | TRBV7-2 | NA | TGTGCCAGCAGCTTAGGGGCCGGGGAGCTGTTTTTT | CASSLGAGELFF
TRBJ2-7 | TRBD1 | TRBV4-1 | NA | TGCGCCAGCAGCCAAGTTGGACAGGGGAGCTCCTACGAGCAGTACTTC | CASSQVGQGSSYEQYF
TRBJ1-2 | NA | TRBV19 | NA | TGTGCCAGTAGTATAGAAACAGGGAACTATGGCTACACCTTC | CASSIETGNYGYTF
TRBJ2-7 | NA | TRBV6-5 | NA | TGTGCCAGCATGTCCGGGACGGGAGCCTACGAGCAGTACTTC | CASMSGTGAYEQYF
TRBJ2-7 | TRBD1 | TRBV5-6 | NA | TGTGCCAGCAGCTCGGTAACGGGACAGGTCTCCTACGAGCAGTACTTC | CASSSVTGQVSYEQYF
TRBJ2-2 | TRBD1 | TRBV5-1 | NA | TGCGCCAGCAGCTTTACAGGGGGCTCAGGCGGGGAGCTGTTTTTT | CASSFTGGSGGELFF
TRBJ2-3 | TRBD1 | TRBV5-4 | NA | TGTGCCAGCACAACAGGGGGCCGTAGCACAGATACGCAGTATTTT | CASTTGGRSTDTQYF
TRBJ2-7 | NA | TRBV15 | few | TGTGCCACCAGCAGAGAACTCAGAGCCTACGAGCAGTACTTC | CATSRELRAYEQYF
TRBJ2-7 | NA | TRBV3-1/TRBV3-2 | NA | TGTGCCAGCAGATGGGGGGAGGACTTGCACTTC | CASRWGEDLHF
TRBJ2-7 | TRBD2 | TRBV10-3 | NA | TGTGCCATCAGTGAGTCGATGGGAGGGGAGTCCTACGAGCAGTACTTC | CAISESMGGESYEQYF
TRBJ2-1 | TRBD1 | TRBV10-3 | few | TGTGCCATCAGTGTTGGGACAGGGAATGAGCAGTTCTTC | CAISVGTGNEQFF
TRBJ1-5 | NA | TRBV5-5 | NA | TGTGCCAGCAGCTTGGCTCAAAATCAGCCCCAGCATTTT | CASSLAQNQPQHF
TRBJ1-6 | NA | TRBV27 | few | TGTGCCAGCAGTTTCCGCGGTAATTCACCCCTCCACTTT | CASSFRGNSPLHF
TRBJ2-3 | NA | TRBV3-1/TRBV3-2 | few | TGTGCCAGCAGCCAAAGGGACTTGTTTACAGATACGCAGTATTTT | CASSQRDLFTDTQYF
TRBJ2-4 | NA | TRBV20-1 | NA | TGCAGTGCTAGTCAGCTAGCCAAAAACATTCAGTACTTC | CSASQLAKNIQYF
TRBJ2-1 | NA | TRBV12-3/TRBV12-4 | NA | TGTGCCAGCAGTTTGAGGGGTGAGCAGTTCTTC | CASSLRGEQFF
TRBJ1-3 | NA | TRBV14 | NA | TGTGCCAGCTCAGACGGACTCTCTGGAAACACCATATATTTT | CASSDGLSGNTIYF
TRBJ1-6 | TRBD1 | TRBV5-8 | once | TGTGCCAGCAGCTGGACAGGGAGCTCCTATAATTCACCCCTCCACTTT | CASSWTGSSYNSPLHF
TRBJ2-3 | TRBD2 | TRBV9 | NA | TGTGCCAGCAGCGCGAGCCCTAGCGGGGGAGATACGCAGTATTTT | CASSASPSGGDTQYF
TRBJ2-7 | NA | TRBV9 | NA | TGTGCCAGCAGCGTAGATCAGGGCCCCTACGAGCAGTACTTC | CASSVDQGPYEQYF
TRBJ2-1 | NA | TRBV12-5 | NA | TGTGCTAGTGGTTTGCGATCAGGGGACAATGAGCAGTTCTTC | CASGLRSGDNEQFF
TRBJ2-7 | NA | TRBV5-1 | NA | TGCGCCAGCAGCGTTAGGACAGCACCCTCCTACGAGCAGTACTTC | CASSVRTAPSYEQYF
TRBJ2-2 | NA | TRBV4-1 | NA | TGCGCCAGCAGCCAAGGGTTACTTTCGAACACCGGGGAGCTGTTTTTT | CASSQGLLSNTGELFF
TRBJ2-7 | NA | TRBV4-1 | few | TGCGCCAGCAGCCAACCTCGGACCGGGTTTGACGAGCAGTACTTC | CASSQPRTGFDEQYF
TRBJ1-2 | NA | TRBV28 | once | TGTGCCAGCACCCTCGAGACTTCTAACTATGGCTACACCTTC | CASTLETSNYGYTF
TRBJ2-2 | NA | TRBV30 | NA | TGTGCCTGGAGAGGGGACCTAAGGACCGGGGAGCTGTTTTTT | CAWRGDLRTGELFF
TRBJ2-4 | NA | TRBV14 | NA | TGTGCCAGCACCAGACAGGGACTTGAGGCCAAAAACATTCAGTACTTC | CASTRQGLEAKNIQYF
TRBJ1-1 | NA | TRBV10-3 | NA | TGTGCCATCAGTGAGTCTACCGGGTGGGACACTGAAGCTTTCTTT | CAISESTGWDTEAFF
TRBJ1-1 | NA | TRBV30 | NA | TGTGCCTACTTAGGGGGGGTCGGCACTGAAGCTTTCTTT | CAYLGGVGTEAFF
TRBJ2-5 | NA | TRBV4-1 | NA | TGCGCCAGCAGCCAAGGTTGGGGCGGACAAGAGACCCAGTACTTC | CASSQGWGGQETQYF
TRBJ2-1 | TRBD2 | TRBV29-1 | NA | TGCAGCGTTGACAGCGGGAGGGTGCAGTTCTTC | CSVDSGRVQFF
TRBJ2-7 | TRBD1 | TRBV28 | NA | TGTGCCAGTACTGACAGGGTTACCTCCTACGAGCAGTACTTC | CASTDRVTSYEQYF
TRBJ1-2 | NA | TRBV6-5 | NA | TGTGCCAGCAAGAAGGGGACTAACTATGGCTACACCTTC | CASKKGTNYGYTF